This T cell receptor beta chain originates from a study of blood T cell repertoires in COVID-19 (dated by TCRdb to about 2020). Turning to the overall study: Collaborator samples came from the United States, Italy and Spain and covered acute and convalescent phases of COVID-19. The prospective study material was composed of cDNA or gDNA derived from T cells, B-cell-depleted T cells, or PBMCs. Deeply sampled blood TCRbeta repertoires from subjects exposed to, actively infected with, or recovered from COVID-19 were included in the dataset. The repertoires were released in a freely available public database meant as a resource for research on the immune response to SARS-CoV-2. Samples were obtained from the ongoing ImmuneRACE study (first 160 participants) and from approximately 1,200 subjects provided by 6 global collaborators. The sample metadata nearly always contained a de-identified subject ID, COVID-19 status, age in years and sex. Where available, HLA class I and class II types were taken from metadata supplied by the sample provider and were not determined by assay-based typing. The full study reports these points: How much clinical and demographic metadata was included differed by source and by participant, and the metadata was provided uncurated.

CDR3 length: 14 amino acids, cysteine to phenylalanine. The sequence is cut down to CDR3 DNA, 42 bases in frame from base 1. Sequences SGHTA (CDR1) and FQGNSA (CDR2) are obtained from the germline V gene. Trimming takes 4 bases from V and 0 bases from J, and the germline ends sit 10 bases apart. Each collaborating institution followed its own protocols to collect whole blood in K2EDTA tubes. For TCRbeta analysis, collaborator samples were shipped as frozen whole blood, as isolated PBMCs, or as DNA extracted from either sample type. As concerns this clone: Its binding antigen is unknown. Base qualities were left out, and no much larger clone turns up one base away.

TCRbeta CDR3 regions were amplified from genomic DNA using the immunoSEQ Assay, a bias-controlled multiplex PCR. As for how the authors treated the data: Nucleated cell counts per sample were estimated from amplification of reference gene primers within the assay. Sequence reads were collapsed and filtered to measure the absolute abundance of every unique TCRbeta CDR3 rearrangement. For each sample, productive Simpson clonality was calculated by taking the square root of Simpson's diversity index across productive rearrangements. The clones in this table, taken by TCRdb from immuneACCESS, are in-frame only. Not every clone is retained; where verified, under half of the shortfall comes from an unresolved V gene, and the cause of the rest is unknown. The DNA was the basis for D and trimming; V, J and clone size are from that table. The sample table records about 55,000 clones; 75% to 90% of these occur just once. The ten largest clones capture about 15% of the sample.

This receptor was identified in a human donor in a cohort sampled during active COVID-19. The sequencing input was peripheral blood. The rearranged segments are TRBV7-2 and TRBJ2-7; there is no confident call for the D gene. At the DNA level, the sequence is TGTGCCAGCAGCTCCCAAGCGACCTCCTACGAGCAGTACTTC. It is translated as CASSSQATSYEQYF.